The 9 T cell receptor beta chains given below trace back to one sample, sequenced in a study of blood T cell repertoires in COVID-19. Sequenced by immunoSEQ multiplex PCR; TCRdb stores in-frame clones only, minus some. Here the sample spans 56,000 or so clones, 88% being singletons. Sequenced sample: peripheral blood. The source is a woman older than 75 with active COVID-19.

The CDR3 DNA reads TGTGCCAGCAGTTTACCCAGGACAGGCGGTGGGACCCAGTACTTC. This sequence encodes CASSLPRTGGGTQYF. The chain has TRBV28 and TRBJ2-5; 7 bases fit TRBD1. This CDR3 has 15 residues. V trimming: 2 bases; J trimming: 7 bases; junction bases outside the gene matches: 10. Germline lookup yields CDR1 MDHEN and CDR2 SYDVKM.

CDR3: CASSLAPGAGADTQYF. The CDR3 coding sequence is TGTGCCAGCAGCTTAGCTCCGGGGGCGGGAGCAGATACGCAGTATTTT. The chain combines TRBV11-2 with TRBJ2-3; D perhaps matches TRBD2 (7 bases). The CDR3 has 16 residues. V lost 1 base and J 4 bases, leaving 15 bases between the germline ends. The V gene's germline CDR1 is SGHAT and CDR2 FQNNGV.

The chain recombines TRBV2 with TRBJ2-7, with TRBD1 identical over 9 bases. Germline V gene data show CDR1 as SNHLY and CDR2 as FYNNEI. V lost 2 bases and J lost 6; bases outside the gene matches: 8. CDR3 length: 15 residues. CDR3 amino acids: CASSESGDRVFEQYF. DNA of the CDR3: TGTGCCAGCAGTGAATCCGGGGACAGGGTTTTCGAGCAGTACTTC.

This rearrangement joins TRBV6-6 to TRBJ2-7, with 9 bases identical to TRBD1. Unmatched junction bases numbered 9, after V lost 6 bases and J lost 3 bases. Germline-derived CDR1 and CDR2 are MNHNY and SVGAGI (reference sequence). This CDR3 region has 15 residues. The CDR3 region is CASSLIRDRDYEQYF. CDR3 nucleotide sequence: TGTGCCAGCAGCTTAATCCGGGACAGGGACTACGAGCAGTACTTC.

The chain recombines TRBV20-1 with TRBJ2-5; 10 bases are a match to TRBD2. V was pared by 3 bases and J by 5 bases, with 9 bases of the junction left unmatched. CDR3 size: 15 residues. From germline, CDR1 is DFQATT and CDR2 SNEGSKA (reference sequence). This CDR3 reads CSASSSGGLRETQYF. The CDR3 nucleotides read TGCAGTGCTAGTTCTAGCGGGGGCCTCCGGGAGACCCAGTACTTC.

This chain connects TRBV7-3 to TRBJ2-5; D uncertain. The CDR3 covers 15 residues. The V gene lost 2 bases and the J gene lost 4 bases, with 14 bases spanning the gap. Germline V gene lookup returns CDR1 SGHTA and CDR2 FQGTGA. CDR3 residues: CASSLGGEPGETQYF. The CDR3 DNA reads TGTGCCAGCAGCTTAGGCGGTGAACCGGGAGAGACCCAGTACTTC.

The chain links TRBV30 to TRBJ2-1; TRBD2 matches at 8 bases. There are 14 residues in the CDR3. Trimming took 4 bases from V and 10 from J; bases not matched to a gene: 12. Germline V gene sequence: CDR1 GTSNPN, CDR2 SVGIG (reference sequence). The CDR3 DNA follows: TGTGCCTGGATCCCAGCGGGGGCCCTTAGGGAGCAGTTCTTC. Its protein product is CAWIPAGALREQFF.

This clone was seen only a few times. V is TRBV14 and J is TRBJ1-2; 8 bases map to TRBD1. The CDR3 length is 15 residues. Trimming cost V 0 bases and J 6 bases; bases outside gene matches: 6. Germline lookup yields CDR1 SGHDN and CDR2 FVKESK. DNA for the CDR3: TGTGCCAGCAGCCAAGATACGGACAGGGTAGATGGCTACACCTTC. This gives the protein CASSQDTDRVDGYTF.

The chain combines TRBV3-1 (or the pseudogene TRBV3-2) with TRBJ1-6; the match to TRBD1 covers 8 bases. Germline V gene data show CDR1 as LGHDT and CDR2 as YNNKEL (reference sequence). V trimming: 5 bases; J trimming: 7 bases; junction bases outside the gene matches: 1. The CDR3 runs to 13 residues. The CDR3 region is CASSDRGNSPLHF. The DNA for the CDR3 is TGTGCCAGCAGCGACAGGGGAAATTCACCCCTCCACTTT.